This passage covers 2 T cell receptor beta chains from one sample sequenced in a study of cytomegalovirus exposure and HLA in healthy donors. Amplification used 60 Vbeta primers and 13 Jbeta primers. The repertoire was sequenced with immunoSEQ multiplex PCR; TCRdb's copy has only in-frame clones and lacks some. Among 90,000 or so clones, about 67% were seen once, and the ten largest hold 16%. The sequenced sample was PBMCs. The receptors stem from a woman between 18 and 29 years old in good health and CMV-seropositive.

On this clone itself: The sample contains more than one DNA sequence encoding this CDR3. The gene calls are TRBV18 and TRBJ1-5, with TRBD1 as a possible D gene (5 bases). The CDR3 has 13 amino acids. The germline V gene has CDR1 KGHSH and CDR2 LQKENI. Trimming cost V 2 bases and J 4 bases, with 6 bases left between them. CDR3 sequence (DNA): TGTGCCAGCTCACCAGACAGAAATCAGCCCCAGCATTTT. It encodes CASSPDRNQPQHF. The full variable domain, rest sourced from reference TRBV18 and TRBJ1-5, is NAGVMQNPRHLVRRRGQEARLRCSPMKGHSHVYWYRQLPEEGLKFMVYLQKENIIDESGMPKERFSAEFPKEGPSILRIQQVVRGDSAAYFCASSPDRNQPQHFGDGTRLSIL.

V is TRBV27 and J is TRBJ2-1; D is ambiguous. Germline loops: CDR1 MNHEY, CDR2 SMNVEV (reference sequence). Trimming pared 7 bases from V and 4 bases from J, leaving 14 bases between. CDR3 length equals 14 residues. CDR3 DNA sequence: TGTGCCAGCAAAGCCCGACTTATGTACAATGAGCAGTTCTTC. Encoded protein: CASKARLMYNEQFF.